One and the same sample provided the 15 T cell receptor beta chains below, sequenced in a study of regulatory T cells in long-lasting Graves disease. In building TCR beta libraries, iRepertoire HTBI primers were used together with Arm-PCR of CDR3 regions. TCRdb re-called the multiplex PCR reads through MiXCR, storing one row per CDR3 protein. The sample shows roughly 450,000 distinct CDR3 sequences, roughly 22% of them seen only once. Indicated time point: persistent/refractory GD, antithyroid drugs over 5 years with positive TRAb. Extracted PBMC RNA gave rise to the TCR library. The source material was peripheral blood mononuclear cells (PBMCs), sampled when the disease was refractory, from a patient treated with antithyroid drugs. The receptors shown here come from a female donor with Graves disease.

The rearrangement links TRBV6-1 to TRBJ2-1, with a tentative D call TRBD1 (5 bases). CDR3 length: 15 residues. Looked up from germline, CDR1 is MNHNS and CDR2 is SASEGT. V dropped 10 bases and J dropped 7 bases, with 23 bases sitting between them. The CDR3 sequence is CATAVMGLAGNEQFF. As DNA, the CDR3 is TGTGCCACAGCAGTGATGGGATTAGCAGGGAATGAGCAGTTCTTC.

This clonotype has more than one count but fewer than ten. The gene calls are TRBV7-2 and TRBJ1-6, with a tentative D call TRBD1 (6 bases). CDR3 size: 15 residues. Germline V gives CDR1 SGHTA, CDR2 FQGNSA. V dropped 5 bases and J dropped 3 bases, with 11 bases sitting between them. DNA for the CDR3: TGTGCCAGCAGCACGGACAGTCTCTATAATTCACCCCTCCACTTT. It codes for CASSTDSLYNSPLHF.

Many counts were recorded for this clonotype. V usage is TRBV27 and J usage is TRBJ2-7; 9 bases map to TRBD1. The CDR3 spans 15 residues. Germline V CDR1 and CDR2: MNHEY, SMNVEV (reference sequence). The V segment lost 2 bases and the J segment 5 bases; nucleotides outside the gene matches: 7. CDR3 nucleotides: TGTGCCAGCAGTTTAATGGGACAGGGCATCGACGAGCAGTACTTC. This gives the protein CASSLMGQGIDEQYF.

The CDR3: CASSQGTSGFYNEQFF. In DNA, the CDR3 is TGTGCCAGCAGCCAAGGGACTAGCGGGTTCTACAATGAGCAGTTCTTC. The gene calls are TRBV3-1 and TRBJ2-1; 11 bases line up with TRBD2. CDR3 length: 16 residues. V shed 1 base and J 3 bases; nucleotides not matched to a gene: 2. Germline values: CDR1 LGHDT, CDR2 YNNKEL (reference sequence).

This clonotype has ten or more counts. This chain joins TRBV6-5 and TRBJ1-1, with 8 nucleotides matching TRBD1. The CDR3 is 16 residues long. The J segment lost 1 base and the V segment lost 2 bases, leaving 6 bases of the junction unmatched. Germline-derived CDR1 and CDR2 are MNHEY and SVGAGI. The DNA of the CDR3 is TGTGCCAGCAGTTACGGCGCGACAGGGGCGAACACTGAAGCTTTCTTT. Translating gives CASSYGATGANTEAFF.

This clonotype was seen at least ten times. The CDR3 sequence is CASSTWGHTEAFF. The CDR3 DNA is TGTGCCAGTAGTACTTGGGGGCATACTGAAGCTTTCTTT. The rearrangement joins TRBV19 to TRBJ1-1, with a weak D call TRBD1 (6 bases). Germline V gene sequence: CDR1 LNHDA, CDR2 SQIVND (reference sequence). V was trimmed by 4 bases and J by 5 bases, leaving 11 bases between them. This CDR3 comprises 13 residues.

Concerning this clonotype itself: A much larger clone is a single base away; this may be a read error. This chain links TRBV12-3 or TRBV12-4 with TRBJ1-2, with D possibly being TRBD1 (6 bases). V was trimmed by 6 bases and J by 6 bases, leaving 20 bases between them. The CDR3 has 15 amino acids. CDR3 nucleotide sequence: TGTGCCAGCAGCCAAAAGGAGGGGGGAAACCATGGCTACACCTTC. It is translated as CASSQKEGGNHGYTF.

This clonotype showed up many times. V and J are TRBV15 and TRBJ2-5; D unresolved. Germline V CDR1 and CDR2: LNHNV, YYDKDF (reference sequence). CDR3 size: 14 residues. The ends were cut back, 0 bases at V and 6 bases at J, with 11 bases in the middle. The CDR3 spells CATSREGSRKTQYF. The CDR3 DNA reads TGTGCCACCAGCAGAGAGGGTAGCCGAAAGACCCAGTACTTC.

The DNA for the CDR3 is TGTGCCAGCAGCCACCCTCTGAGACGGGGCAAGTCCTACGAGCAGTACTTC. Its translation is CASSHPLRRGKSYEQYF. This chain joins TRBV4-2 and TRBJ2-7; D is possibly TRBD1 or TRBD2 (5 bases each). CDR3 length: 17 residues. V was pared by 3 bases and J by 1 base, with 19 bases between. CDR1 and CDR2 (germline): LGHNA, YNFKEQ.

The chain couples TRBV7-9 to TRBJ2-7; TRBD2 matches at 8 bases. After removal of 4 bases from V and 0 bases from J, the junction contained 8 bases not matched to a gene. The CDR3 totals 16 residues. CDR1 is SEHNR and CDR2 is FQNEAQ in the germline V gene (reference sequence). CDR3 region: CASSSVTSAFSYEQYF. The CDR3 DNA reads as TGTGCCAGCAGCTCCGTGACTAGCGCTTTCTCCTACGAGCAGTACTTC.

The V gene is TRBV19, the J gene TRBJ2-5, with TRBD2 identical over 10 bases. With V trimmed by 9 bases and J by 6 bases, 7 bases remained unmatched. The V gene's germline CDR1 is LNHDA and CDR2 SQIVND (reference sequence). This CDR3 is 13 amino acids long. This CDR3 reads CASNPSGSKTQYF. CDR3 in DNA: TGTGCCAGCAATCCTAGCGGGAGTAAGACCCAGTACTTC.

There are a few counts of this clonotype. The V and J genes are TRBV11-2 and TRBJ2-2, with TRBD2 matching 7 bases. Germline trimming cut 2 bases from V and 2 bases from J; bases unmatched to any gene: 5. Germline values: CDR1 SGHAT, CDR2 FQNNGV. The CDR3 is 16 amino acids. The CDR3: CASSLMGGANTGELFF. The CDR3, as DNA: TGTGCCAGCAGCTTAATGGGAGGGGCTAACACCGGGGAGCTGTTTTTT.

This clonotype was counted ten times or more. The V call is TRBV24-1, the J call TRBJ2-2; 7 bases line up with TRBD1. V dropped 3 bases and J dropped 2; count of bases not matched to a gene: 11. Germline CDR1 KGHDR, CDR2 SFDVKD. The CDR3 has 18 residues. CDR3 nucleotide sequence: TGTGCCACCAGTGATCTCCGCAGGGGGTTGTATAACACCGGGGAGCTGTTTTTT. Translation gives CATSDLRRGLYNTGELFF.

This clonotype was seen at least ten times. V usage is TRBV30 and J usage is TRBJ1-4; no definite D call. Germline CDR1 GTSNPN, CDR2 SVGIG (reference sequence). Trimming left V 0 bases short and J 10 bases short, with 12 bases between. The CDR3 is 13 residues long. The CDR3 loop reads CAWSVRTTGKLFF. CDR3 coding DNA: TGTGCCTGGAGTGTACGTACCACCGGAAAACTGTTTTTT.

Only a few counts were recorded for this clonotype. The chain combines TRBV29-1 with TRBJ2-7; D call uncertain. This CDR3 spans 15 amino acids. Between the trimmed V and J ends, which lost 4 bases and 0 bases, there was a span of 16 bases. Germline-derived CDR1 and CDR2 are SQVTM and ANQGSEA. The CDR3 protein is CSVVAQPTSSYEQYF. CDR3 in DNA: TGCAGCGTTGTCGCGCAGCCTACCAGCTCCTACGAGCAGTACTTC.